These T cell receptor beta chains were read from a single sample in a study of blood T cell repertoires in COVID-19. The table came from immunoSEQ multiplex PCR; TCRdb's copy has only in-frame clones and leaves some out. The sample has some 28,000 clones; 85% to 90% are singletons. The sample comprised peripheral blood. These receptors all come from a human donor in a cohort sampled during active COVID-19. Both conserved end residues are part of each CDR3. The D gene is left open where the match is weak. Clone size is stated in some rows and not others, as once, few, many or a class when expanded.

CDR3 length	clone size	D gene	J gene	V gene	CDR3 DNA	CDR3 protein
13	-	-	TRBJ2-2	TRBV10-2	TGCGCCAGCCGACCGGCGGTCACCGGGGAGCTGTTTTTT	CASRPAVTGELFF
11	-	-	TRBJ2-5	TRBV5-6	TGTGCCAGCAGCTCCCAGGGGTTTCAGTACTTC	CASSSQGFQYF
15	-	TRBD1	TRBJ2-1	TRBV5-4	TGTGCCAGCAGTCTCGACAGGGGCGTCTCCAATGAGCAGTTCTTC	CASSLDRGVSNEQFF
17	-	TRBD2	TRBJ2-3	TRBV24-1	TGTGTCACCAGTGACCCGGGACTAGCTACCTACACAGATACGCAGTATTTT	CVTSDPGLATYTDTQYF
14	-	-	TRBJ1-1	TRBV6-2/TRBV6-3	TGTGCCAGCAGCCGGCCGGGGTTGGGCACTGAAGCTTTCTTT	CASSRPGLGTEAFF
16	-	TRBD1	TRBJ2-2	TRBV4-1	TGCGCCAGCAGCCAAGTCTTGACAGGGTCCGGTGGGGAGCTGTTTTTT	CASSQVLTGSGGELFF
13	-	-	TRBJ1-5	TRBV19	TGTGCCAGTACCGACTATAGCAATCAGCCCCAGCATTTT	CASTDYSNQPQHF
13	-	TRBD2	TRBJ2-5	TRBV28	TGTGCCACCTACCTAGCGGGGAAGGAGACCCAGTACTTC	CATYLAGKETQYF
14	-	-	TRBJ2-3	TRBV7-2	TGTGCCAGCAGCTCCGCGCACCCCACAGATACGCAGTATTTT	CASSSAHPTDTQYF
12	-	-	TRBJ1-1	TRBV11-3	TGTGCCAGCAGCTTTATGAACACTGAAGCTTTCTTT	CASSFMNTEAFF
17	-	-	TRBJ1-5	TRBV27	TGTGCCAGCAGCGAACGGACCAGGGTTTATAGCAATCAGCCCCAGCATTTT	CASSERTRVYSNQPQHF
14	-	TRBD1	TRBJ1-5	TRBV6-6	TGTGCCAGCAGTGGGGGACAGATCAATCAGCCCCAGCATTTT	CASSGGQINQPQHF
18	-	TRBD2	TRBJ2-5	TRBV27	TGTGCCAGCAGTACCGACAGGTTAGCCCCGGGACTAGCAAGGACCCAGTACTTC	CASSTDRLAPGLARTQYF
12	-	-	TRBJ1-1	TRBV5-4	TGTGCCAGCCGGGGGGACCGGGATAAAGCTTTCTTT	CASRGDRDKAFF
16	-	TRBD2	TRBJ2-3	TRBV5-1	TGCGCCAGCAGCAAACCCGGGACTAGCGTATTGGATACGCAGTATTTT	CASSKPGTSVLDTQYF
13	-	-	TRBJ2-3	TRBV7-6	TGTGCCAGCAGCTCCTCTTTGTCAGATACGCAGTATTTT	CASSSSLSDTQYF
15	few	TRBD1	TRBJ1-3	TRBV7-6	TGTGCCAGCAGCTTAGCGGGGACAGGGAAAAACACCATATATTTT	CASSLAGTGKNTIYF
16	few	TRBD1	TRBJ2-7	TRBV25-1	TGTGCCAGCAGTGAACCCAGGGACAGGGGGCCGTACGAGCAGTACTTC	CASSEPRDRGPYEQYF
16	-	-	TRBJ1-6	TRBV11-1	TGTGCCAGCAGCTTCAGTCCCCGCACAGACGAATCACCCCTCCACTTT	CASSFSPRTDESPLHF
16	-	-	TRBJ2-3	TRBV4-3	TGCGCCAGCAGCCAAGCCGCCCAAGCGGGCACAGATACGCAGTATTTT	CASSQAAQAGTDTQYF
15	-	-	TRBJ1-2	TRBV5-4	TGTGCCAGCAGCTTAGAGGCGGCTTCCCTTTATGGCTACACCTTC	CASSLEAASLYGYTF
12	-	TRBD2	TRBJ2-7	TRBV3-1/TRBV3-2	TGTGCCAGCGAGGGGAGGGCGTACGAGCAGTACTTC	CASEGRAYEQYF
14	-	-	TRBJ1-2	TRBV5-4	TGTGCCAGCAGCACCTGGGGGGGCAGCTATGGCTACACCTTC	CASSTWGGSYGYTF
13	-	-	TRBJ1-6	TRBV11-2	TGTGCCAGCACCGAGGAGCCTTATTCACCCCTCCACTTT	CASTEEPYSPLHF
15	-	TRBD1	TRBJ1-4	TRBV4-1	TGCGCCAGCAGCCCCCGGACAGGGGCGACTGAAAAACTGTTTTTT	CASSPRTGATEKLFF
15	-	TRBD1	TRBJ2-5	TRBV7-9	TGTGCCAGCAGCCTATGGGACAGGGTAGTGGAGACCCAGTACTTC	CASSLWDRVVETQYF
15	once	-	TRBJ1-1	TRBV18	TGTGCCAGCTCACCACGGGAGGGGCGGGATACTGAAGCTTTCTTT	CASSPREGRDTEAFF
14	-	-	TRBJ2-7	TRBV3-1/TRBV3-2	TGTGCCAGCAGCCGCTCACAGCATTCCTACGAGCAGTACTTC	CASSRSQHSYEQYF
10	-	-	TRBJ1-1	TRBV6-5	TGTGCCAGTGGGAGGGCTGAAGCTTTCTTT	CASGRAEAFF
16	once	TRBD2	TRBJ2-5	TRBV11-2	TGTGCCAGCAGCTTAAGGGCTAGCGGGGGGAGAGAGACCCAGTACTTC	CASSLRASGGRETQYF
14	-	TRBD1	TRBJ2-7	TRBV2	TGTGCCAGCAGTGGGTGGACAGGGGTGGACGAGCAGTACTTC	CASSGWTGVDEQYF
13	-	-	TRBJ2-3	TRBV7-2	TGTGCCAGCAGCATTCCGGGGTCAAATACGCAGTATTTT	CASSIPGSNTQYF
14	once	TRBD2	TRBJ2-5	TRBV3-1/TRBV3-2	TGTGCCAGCAGTTATAGCGGGGGTCAAGAGACCCAGTACTTC	CASSYSGGQETQYF
14	-	-	TRBJ2-5	TRBV7-2	TGTGCCAGCAGCTTAGCCCCCCCGCAAGAGACCCAGTACTTC	CASSLAPPQETQYF
13	-	-	TRBJ1-2	TRBV14	TGTGCCAGCAGCCAAGGGGGAGTCTATGGCTACACCTTC	CASSQGGVYGYTF
12	-	-	TRBJ1-1	TRBV5-6	TGTGCCAGCCGTACAATGAACACTGAAGCTTTCTTT	CASRTMNTEAFF
16	-	TRBD2	TRBJ2-5	TRBV6-2/TRBV6-3	TGTGCCAGCAGCAGAGGACTAGCGGGGGCTTGGGAGACCCAGTACTTC	CASSRGLAGAWETQYF
17	many	-	TRBJ2-5	TRBV29-1	TGCAGCGTTGAGCCACAGAACCCGGCCGGCTTACAAGAGACCCAGTACTTC	CSVEPQNPAGLQETQYF
14	-	-	TRBJ1-4	TRBV5-4	TGTGCCAGCAGCTTGGACAGGAGGGGTGAAAAACTGTTTTTT	CASSLDRRGEKLFF
14	-	-	TRBJ2-7	TRBV5-1	TGCGCCAGCAGCTTGGCCACTCAAACCTACGAGCAGTACTTC	CASSLATQTYEQYF
17	-	TRBD2	TRBJ2-3	TRBV27	TGTGCCAGCAGTTTATGGGGGGGACGGCAAAGCACAGATACGCAGTATTTT	CASSLWGGRQSTDTQYF
15	-	TRBD1	TRBJ1-4	TRBV3-1/TRBV3-2	TGTGCCAGCAGCCAAGATGAGGGACAGGCCGGAAAACTGTTTTTT	CASSQDEGQAGKLFF
15	-	-	TRBJ2-5	TRBV5-6	TGTGCCAGCAGCTTGGCTCTCCAACGGGGAGAGACCCAGTACTTC	CASSLALQRGETQYF
17	-	TRBD2	TRBJ2-7	TRBV6-2/TRBV6-3	TGTGCCAGCAGTTACGGAGGACTAGCGGGGGCCTCCTACGAGCAGTACTTC	CASSYGGLAGASYEQYF
15	-	TRBD1	TRBJ2-2	TRBV7-9	TGTGCCAGCAGCTTCATGGACAGGGACACCGGGGAGCTGTTTTTT	CASSFMDRDTGELFF
17	-	TRBD1	TRBJ1-3	TRBV24-1	TGTGCCACCAGTGATTCTCCGGACAGGGAAGATGGAAACACCATATATTTT	CATSDSPDREDGNTIYF
14	-	TRBD1	TRBJ1-3	TRBV10-3	TGTGCCATGGCCACAGGGGGCCTCGGAAACACCATATATTTT	CAMATGGLGNTIYF
14	few	TRBD1	TRBJ2-7	TRBV5-1	TGCGCCAGCGGCCGGGACAGCGCCTTCTACGAGCAGTACTTC	CASGRDSAFYEQYF
14	-	-	TRBJ1-4	TRBV7-2	TGTGCCAGCAGCTTAGGTTTCATTAATGAAAAACTGTTTTTT	CASSLGFINEKLFF
13	-	-	TRBJ2-7	TRBV18	TGTGCCAGCTCACCACCGGAGCTGCGCGAGCAGTACTTC	CASSPPELREQYF
13	-	-	TRBJ1-1	TRBV5-4	TGTGCCAGCAGCGGGGAGATTAACACTGAAGCTTTCTTT	CASSGEINTEAFF
14	-	-	TRBJ1-2	TRBV5-1	TGCGCCAGCAGCTCCTATCCAGGGGTGGGTGGCTACACCTTC	CASSSYPGVGGYTF
16	-	TRBD2	TRBJ2-5	TRBV4-3	TGCGCCAGCAGCCAGAGGCCAGCGGGGATCCAAGAGACCCAGTACTTC	CASSQRPAGIQETQYF